Included here is one T cell receptor beta chain sequence, with context. The antigen is undetermined. This entry belongs to a study of OX40 agonist ivuxolimab in advanced cancers. The study's findings and limits: Certain nonresponding patients likewise had low normalized T-cell clonal expansion. At 0.1 to 3.0 mg/kg, CD4+ and CD8+ blood T cells expanded clonally by week 6.

Any history of autoimmune disease or systemic immunosuppression disqualified patients. Sequencing was performed with immunoSEQ multiplex PCR; in TCRdb, only in-frame clones are kept and a portion is missing. The data hold about 54,000 clones, with around 90% observed a single time. Sequenced here: CD4+ or CD8+ T cells sorted from blood, sampled in a trial of the OX40 agonist ivuxolimab. The origin of this receptor is an adult with an advanced solid tumor such as melanoma, head and neck, liver or kidney cancer.

The CDR3 DNA sequence: TGTGCCAGCAGTTACAACAGGGACTACGAGCAGTACTTC. This codes for CASSYNRDYEQYF. The rearrangement links TRBV6-5 to TRBJ2-7; D is possibly TRBD1 (6 bases). The V gene lost 2 bases and the J gene lost 3 bases, with 8 bases spanning the gap. Germline loops: CDR1 MNHEY, CDR2 SVGAGI. This CDR3 is built from 13 residues.